A single sample gave rise to the 32 T cell receptor beta chains below, sequenced in a study of T cells in Graves' hyperthyroidism and ophthalmopathy. RNA transcripts provided the source from which TCR beta CDR3 regions were amplified. HTBI primers were employed in a first-round RT-PCR of the TCR CDR3. One entry per CDR3 protein results from TCRdb running MiXCR on the multiplex PCR reads. The sample yields about 500,000 distinct CDR3 sequences, about 16% seen once. The sample comprised blood. These receptors all come from a woman aged 25 to 39 with Graves' ophthalmopathy.

The chain uses TRBV7-9 and TRBJ1-4; a weak D match, TRBD1 (5 bases). This CDR3 comprises 14 residues. CDR1 and CDR2 (germline): SEHNR, FQNEAQ (reference sequence). Between the trimmed V and J ends, which lost 1 base and 4 bases, there was a span of 7 bases. The CDR3 here is CASSLGQINEKLFF. The CDR3 DNA follows: TGTGCCAGCAGCTTAGGACAGATTAATGAAAAACTGTTTTTT.

This clonotype has only a few counts. This chain connects TRBV20-1 to TRBJ2-4, with TRBD1 as a possible D gene (6 bases). This CDR3 is built from 15 residues. Trimming removed 6 bases at V and 0 bases at J, with 15 bases between. Germline loops: CDR1 DFQATT, CDR2 SNEGSKA (reference sequence). The CDR3 DNA is TGCAGTGCAAACAGGGCCGAGGGAGCCAAAAACATTCAGTACTTC. Its translation is CSANRAEGAKNIQYF.

This chain connects TRBV18 to TRBJ2-7; no firm D call. The germline V and J ends were trimmed by 2 bases and 0 bases, with 8 bases remaining between them. The CDR3 consists of 14 residues. Looked up from germline, CDR1 is KGHSH and CDR2 is LQKENI. CDR3 in amino acids: CASSPARSSYEQYF. CDR3 in DNA: TGTGCCAGCTCACCAGCCCGTAGCTCCTACGAGCAGTACTTC.

With respect to this clonotype: A much larger clone lies a single base off, so this may be a read error. The chain uses TRBV7-2 and TRBJ2-7, with TRBD2 matching 12 bases. The V segment lost 8 bases and the J segment 3 bases; nucleotides outside the gene matches: 8. In germline, CDR1 is SGHTA, CDR2 FQGNSA. CDR3 size: 15 residues. CDR3: CASGRGLAGIYEQYF. CDR3 DNA: TGTGCCAGCGGCCGAGGACTAGCGGGAATCTACGAGCAGTACTTC.

This clonotype was counted only a few times. This chain uses TRBV5-1 with TRBJ1-3; D remains ambiguous. Trimming left V 5 bases short and J 4 bases short, with 10 bases between. The CDR3 extends over 13 amino acids. The germline CDR1 and CDR2 sequences are SGHRS and YFSETQ. The CDR3 protein is CASRTEQGNTIYF. In DNA form, the CDR3 reads TGCGCCAGCAGAACCGAACAGGGAAACACCATATATTTT.

The table lists this clonotype with many counts. The rearrangement links TRBV11-2 to TRBJ2-3; 8 bases are shared with TRBD2. Trimming took 5 bases from V and 3 from J; bases not matched to a gene: 10. The germline CDR1 and CDR2 sequences are SGHAT and FQNNGV. This CDR3 has 16 amino acids. In nucleotides, the CDR3 is TGTGCCAGCAGCGCCCTCAGGGGCGGGGGGACAGATACGCAGTATTTT. Amino acid sequence: CASSALRGGGTDTQYF.

This clonotype was detected ten times or more. J is TRBJ2-7 and V is TRBV12-3 or TRBV12-4; TRBD1 matches at 8 bases. This CDR3 contains 16 residues. Germline trimming cut 5 bases from V and 0 bases from J; bases unmatched to any gene: 9. CDR3 sequence (DNA): TGTGCCAGCAGTCCGGGGACAGGCCGTTTCTCCTACGAGCAGTACTTC. Amino acids: CASSPGTGRFSYEQYF.

This clonotype showed up just a few times. This sequence joins TRBV12-3 or TRBV12-4 and TRBJ2-2; 10 nucleotides line up with TRBD2. V gave up 2 bases and J gave up 5 bases; unmatched junction bases: 14. This CDR3 is 19 amino acids long. As DNA, the CDR3 is TGTGCCAGCAGTTTAACCAGGGGGATAGCGGGAGGTGGGACCGGGGAGCTGTTTTTT. Amino acid sequence: CASSLTRGIAGGGTGELFF.

The chain carries TRBV3-1 and TRBJ2-3, with TRBD2 identical over 13 bases. Germline V gene sequence: CDR1 LGHDT, CDR2 YNNKEL (reference sequence). Trimming removed 8 bases from V and 2 bases from J; junction bases left unmatched: 1. There are 14 residues in the CDR3. The CDR3 DNA follows: TGTGCCAGCGGACTAGCGGGAGCCACAGATACGCAGTATTTT. Residues: CASGLAGATDTQYF.

The table lists this clonotype with a few counts. V is TRBV2 and J is TRBJ2-1; 9 bases map to TRBD1. The CDR3 has 14 residues. From germline, CDR1 is SNHLY and CDR2 FYNNEI. The V segment lost 9 bases and the J segment 4 bases; nucleotides outside the gene matches: 7. The CDR3 spells CARTGTGLYNEQFF. CDR3 DNA sequence: TGTGCCAGAACCGGGACAGGGTTATACAATGAGCAGTTCTTC.

There are many counts of this clonotype. The chain carries TRBV10-3 and TRBJ1-1, with 8 nucleotides matching TRBD1. Per the germline V gene, CDR1 is ENHRY and CDR2 is SYGVKD. This CDR3 is 13 amino acids long. V was pared by 7 bases and J by 1 base, with 2 bases of the junction left unmatched. CDR3 in DNA: TGTGCCATCAACCAGGGGGCGAACACTGAAGCTTTCTTT. Its translation is CAINQGANTEAFF.

In this sample, this clonotype turned up many times. The V and J genes are TRBV20-1 and TRBJ2-3; tentatively, D is TRBD1 (5 bases). The CDR3 loop spans 13 amino acids. V was pared by 0 bases and J by 8 bases, with 12 bases between. The germline CDR1 and CDR2 sequences are DFQATT and SNEGSKA (reference sequence). CDR3 nucleotides: TGCAGTGCTAGAGAGACAGAATGGGCTACGCAGTATTTT. Translation: CSARETEWATQYF.

In its sample, this clonotype was seen many times. V is TRBV6-2 or TRBV6-3 and J is TRBJ1-1; 7 bases map to TRBD1. Germline V gene lookup returns CDR1 MNHEY and CDR2 SVGEGT. J lost 2 bases, V lost 6 bases, and 15 bases had no gene match. The CDR3 length is 17 residues. CDR3 protein: CASRRDGTEDSNTEAFF. The CDR3 DNA is TGTGCCAGCAGAAGGGACGGGACAGAGGATAGTAACACTGAAGCTTTCTTT.

The chain has TRBV20-1 and TRBJ2-1; TRBD2 matches 9 bases. CDR1 and CDR2 from the germline V gene are DFQATT and SNEGSKA (reference sequence). The CDR3 has 13 amino acids. Here the CDR3 reads CSAGGGRGDEQFF. In DNA, the CDR3 is TGCAGCGCGGGGGGGGGGAGGGGCGATGAGCAGTTCTTC.

This clonotype was detected once. The chain joins TRBV14 to TRBJ2-2; TRBD2 matches 9 bases. The CDR3 loop spans 17 amino acids. Trimming removed 10 bases from V and 1 base from J; junction bases left unmatched: 13. Per the germline V gene, CDR1 is SGHDN and CDR2 is FVKESK. This CDR3 is CATLTERGALNTGELFF. CDR3 in DNA: TGTGCCACCTTGACAGAGCGGGGGGCACTGAACACCGGGGAGCTGTTTTTT.

In this sample, this clonotype turned up many times. J is TRBJ1-6 and V is TRBV5-1; the D gene is possibly TRBD1 (6 bases). The V end was cut by 4 bases, the J end by 8 bases, with 13 bases between. Germline CDR1 and CDR2: SGHRS and YFSETQ. This CDR3 region has 14 residues. The CDR3 loop is CASSPTGFDSPLHF. As DNA, the CDR3 is TGCGCCAGCAGCCCCACAGGGTTTGATTCACCCCTCCACTTT.

With regard to this clonotype: This may arise from a read error, as a much more abundant clone is one base away. The V and J genes are TRBV7-2 and TRBJ1-5, with 9 positions matching TRBD1. The junction had 12 bases not matched to a gene; V was cut back by 8 bases and J by 7 bases. CDR3 size: 15 residues. CDR1 is SGHTA, CDR2 FQGNSA, per germline. The CDR3 region is CASGANTGGEQPQHF. CDR3 nucleotide sequence: TGTGCCAGCGGCGCGAATACAGGGGGCGAACAGCCCCAGCATTTT. The full variable domain, with the rest looked up from reference TRBV7-2 and TRBJ1-5, is GAGVSQSPSNKVTEKGKDVELRCDPISGHTALYWYRQSLGQGLEFLIYFQGNSAPDKSGLPSDRFSAERTGGSVSTLTIQRTQQEDSAVYLCASGANTGGEQPQHFGDGTRLSIL.

This clonotype has ten or more counts. The genes are TRBV7-9 and TRBJ2-5; D is perhaps TRBD1 (6 bases). Trimming took 7 bases from V and 1 from J, leaving 10 bases between them. Per the germline V gene, CDR1 is SEHNR and CDR2 is FQNEAQ (reference sequence). The CDR3 has 13 amino acids. The CDR3 spells CASTAGVQETQYF. The CDR3 DNA is TGTGCCAGCACCGCAGGGGTCCAAGAGACCCAGTACTTC.

This chain uses TRBV6-1 with TRBJ1-2; TRBD1 aligns across 10 bases. V gave up 5 bases and J gave up 6 bases; unmatched junction bases: 9. The CDR3 runs to 15 residues. In germline, CDR1 is MNHNS, CDR2 SASEGT. The CDR3, as DNA: TGTGCCAGCAGTTCGGGACAGGGGCGCCTGGATGGCTACACCTTC. Translated: CASSSGQGRLDGYTF.

The V call is TRBV27, the J call TRBJ2-7; 9 bases agree with TRBD2. CDR3 length equals 19 residues. The J segment lost 1 base and the V segment lost 5 bases, leaving 18 bases of the junction unmatched. Germline V CDR1 and CDR2: MNHEY, SMNVEV (reference sequence). The CDR3 is CASSLRQGTGTSSSYEQYF. In DNA, the CDR3 is TGTGCCAGCAGTCTACGACAGGGAACCGGGACTAGCAGTTCCTACGAGCAGTACTTC.

To note about this clonotype: Given a much more abundant clone one base away, this may be a read error. V and J are TRBV5-1 and TRBJ2-3; 7 nucleotides align to TRBD2. The trim removed 8 bases at V and 5 bases at J, leaving 20 bases unmatched. This CDR3 has 17 residues. Germline V gene sequence: CDR1 SGHRS, CDR2 YFSETQ. The CDR3: CARMASREFLGLDTQYF. The DNA for the CDR3 is TGCGCCAGGATGGCATCGCGGGAGTTTTTAGGATTAGATACGCAGTATTTT.

As concerns this clonotype: The junction departs from germline at one end; a sequencing error may be responsible. The chain combines TRBV10-2 with TRBJ2-1; D is undetermined. CDR1 and CDR2 (germline): WSHSY, SAAADI. The CDR3 is made up of 11 amino acids. CDR3 residues: CASSAGNEQFF. Here the CDR3 DNA reads TGCGCCAGCAGTGCAGGCAATGAGCAATTCTTC.

This clonotype was recorded many times. The V call is TRBV24-1, the J call TRBJ2-1; 10 positions match TRBD1. The V gene's germline CDR1 is KGHDR and CDR2 SFDVKD. This CDR3 is built from 16 residues. The J segment lost 2 bases and the V segment lost 10 bases, leaving 10 bases of the junction unmatched. The CDR3 reads CATAEEGQGAYNEQFF. In DNA form, the CDR3 reads TGTGCCACAGCTGAAGAAGGACAGGGGGCCTACAATGAGCAGTTCTTC.

This chain connects TRBV28 to TRBJ1-2; 8 bases line up with TRBD1. Germline-derived CDR1 and CDR2 are MDHEN and SYDVKM. Trimming removed 5 bases from V and 4 bases from J; junction bases left unmatched: 6. The CDR3 runs 14 residues. DNA of the CDR3: TGTGCCAGCAGTCCGGACAGGGTCGCCTATGGCTACACCTTC. Translating it yields CASSPDRVAYGYTF.

The chain joins TRBV6-1 to TRBJ2-6, with D perhaps TRBD1 or TRBD2 (5 bases each). The CDR3 totals 13 residues. CDR1 and CDR2 from the germline V gene are MNHNS and SASEGT. V was trimmed by 6 bases and J by 9 bases, leaving 12 bases between them. CDR3 region: CASSPGAINVLTF. CDR3 sequence (DNA): TGTGCCAGCAGCCCCGGGGCCATCAACGTCCTGACTTTC.

The J gene is TRBJ2-7, the V gene TRBV30, with TRBD2 matching over 13 bases. The length of the CDR3 is 15 residues. CDR1 GTSNPN and CDR2 SVGIG come from the germline V gene (reference sequence). With 0 bases clipped from V and 5 bases from J, the junction kept 4 bases outside the gene matches. The chain's CDR3 is CAWSVLAGGPHEQYF. The CDR3 DNA reads as TGTGCCTGGAGTGTACTAGCGGGAGGGCCTCACGAGCAGTACTTC.

This clonotype showed up many times. The chain has TRBV5-5 and TRBJ1-4; D unresolved. Germline assignment: CDR1 SGHKS and CDR2 YYEKEE (reference sequence). V lost 3 bases, J lost 1 base, and 7 bases lay in between. The CDR3 covers 14 residues. In DNA, the CDR3 is TGTGCCAGCAGCTCTGACGGAACTAATGAAAAACTGTTTTTT. Translated, it gives CASSSDGTNEKLFF. Full variable domain (outside the CDR3, taken from reference TRBV5-5 and TRBJ1-4): DAGVTQSPTHLIKTRGQQVTLRCSPISGHKSVSWYQQVLGQGPQFIFQYYEKEERGRGNFPDRFSARQFPNYSSELNVNALLLGDSALYLCASSSDGTNEKLFFGSGTQLSVL.

The V call is TRBV29-1, the J call TRBJ1-1, with D possibly TRBD1 on 5 matching bases. V was cut by 8 bases and J by 3 bases, with 16 bases left in between. CDR1 SQVTM and CDR2 ANQGSEA come from the germline V gene. There are 13 residues in the CDR3. CDR3: CSTQGTWDTEAFF. In nucleotides, the CDR3 is TGCAGCACCCAGGGTACATGGGACACTGAAGCTTTCTTT.

The chain has TRBV6-2 or TRBV6-3 and TRBJ2-5; D is unclear. Germline CDR1 MNHEY, CDR2 SVGEGT. The CDR3 loop spans 15 amino acids. Trimming took 7 bases from V and 4 from J, leaving 19 bases between them. In DNA form, the CDR3 reads TGTGCCAGCATCCCGCTGGGCGCGTGGGGAGAGACCCAGTACTTC. Translation: CASIPLGAWGETQYF.

J is TRBJ2-3 and V is TRBV4-1; D remains unclear. Germline assignment: CDR1 MGHRA and CDR2 YSYEKL. The V and J ends lost 2 bases and 0 bases respectively, with 12 bases between them. The CDR3 extends over 16 amino acids. CDR3 loop: CASSQTPRTSTDTQYF. The CDR3, as DNA: TGCGCCAGCAGCCAAACCCCCCGAACTAGCACAGATACGCAGTATTTT.

This clonotype has a count of ten or more. The chain combines TRBV7-8 with TRBJ2-5; tentatively, D is TRBD2 (6 bases). The V end was cut by 8 bases, the J end by 5 bases, with 15 bases between. This CDR3 comprises 13 residues. Germline CDR1 reads SGHVS; CDR2 reads FQNEAQ. The CDR3 nucleotides read TGTGCCAGCGGCGAGGAGGGGCGGGAGACCCAGTACTTC. This encodes CASGEEGRETQYF.

The chain combines TRBV6-1 with TRBJ2-7, with 7 bases fitting TRBD2. The germline CDR1 and CDR2 sequences are MNHNS and SASEGT. This CDR3 spans 16 amino acids. Trimming at V came to 0 bases and at J to 1 base, leaving 6 bases not matched to a gene. CDR3 in amino acids: CASSEAPSGASYEQYF. The CDR3 nucleotides are TGTGCCAGCAGTGAAGCGCCCAGCGGGGCATCCTACGAGCAGTACTTC.